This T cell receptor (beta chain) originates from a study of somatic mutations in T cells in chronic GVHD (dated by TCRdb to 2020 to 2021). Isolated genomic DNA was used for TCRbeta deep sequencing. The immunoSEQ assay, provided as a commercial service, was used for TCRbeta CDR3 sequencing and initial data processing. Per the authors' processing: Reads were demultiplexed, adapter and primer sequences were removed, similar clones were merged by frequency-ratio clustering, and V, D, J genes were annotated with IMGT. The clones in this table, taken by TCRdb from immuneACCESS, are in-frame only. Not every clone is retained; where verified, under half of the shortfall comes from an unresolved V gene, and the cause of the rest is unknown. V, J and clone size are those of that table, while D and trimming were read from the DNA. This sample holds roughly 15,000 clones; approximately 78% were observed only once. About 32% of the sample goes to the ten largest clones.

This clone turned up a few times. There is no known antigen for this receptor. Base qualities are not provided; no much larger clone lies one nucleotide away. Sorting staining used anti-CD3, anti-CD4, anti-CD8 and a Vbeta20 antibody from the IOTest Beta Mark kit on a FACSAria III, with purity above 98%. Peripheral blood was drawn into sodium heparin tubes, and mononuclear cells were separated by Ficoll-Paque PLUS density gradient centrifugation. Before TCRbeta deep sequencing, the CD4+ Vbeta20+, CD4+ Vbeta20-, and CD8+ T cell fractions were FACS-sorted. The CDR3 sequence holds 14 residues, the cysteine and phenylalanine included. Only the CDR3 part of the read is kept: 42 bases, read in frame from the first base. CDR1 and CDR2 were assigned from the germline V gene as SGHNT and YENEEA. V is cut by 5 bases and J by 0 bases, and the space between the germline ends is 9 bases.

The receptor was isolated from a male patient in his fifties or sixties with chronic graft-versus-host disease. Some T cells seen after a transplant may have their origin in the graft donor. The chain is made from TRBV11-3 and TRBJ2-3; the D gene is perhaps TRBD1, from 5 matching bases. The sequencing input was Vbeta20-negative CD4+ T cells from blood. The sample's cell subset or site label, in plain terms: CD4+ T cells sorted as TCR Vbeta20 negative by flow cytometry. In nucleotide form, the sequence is TGTGCCAGCAGCCACAGGCTTAGCACAGATACGCAGTATTTT. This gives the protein CASSHRLSTDTQYF. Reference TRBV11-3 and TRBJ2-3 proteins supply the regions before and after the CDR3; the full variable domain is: EAGVVQSPRYKIIEKKQPVAFWCNPISGHNTLYWYLQNLGQGPELLIRYENEEAVDDSQLPKDRFSAERLKGVDSTLKIQPAELGDSAVYLCASSHRLSTDTQYFGPGTRLTVL.